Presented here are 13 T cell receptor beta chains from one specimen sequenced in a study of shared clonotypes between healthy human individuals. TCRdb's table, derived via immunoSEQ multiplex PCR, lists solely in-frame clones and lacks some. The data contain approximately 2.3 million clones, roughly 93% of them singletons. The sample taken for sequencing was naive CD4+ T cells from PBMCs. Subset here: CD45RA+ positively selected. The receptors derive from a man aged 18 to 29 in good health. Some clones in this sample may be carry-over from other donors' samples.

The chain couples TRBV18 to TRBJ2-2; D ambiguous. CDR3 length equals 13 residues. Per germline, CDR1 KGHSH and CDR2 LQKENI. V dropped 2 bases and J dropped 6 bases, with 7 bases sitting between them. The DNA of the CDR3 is TGTGCCAGCTCACCAATTAAGGCCGGGGAGCTGTTTTTT. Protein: CASSPIKAGELFF.

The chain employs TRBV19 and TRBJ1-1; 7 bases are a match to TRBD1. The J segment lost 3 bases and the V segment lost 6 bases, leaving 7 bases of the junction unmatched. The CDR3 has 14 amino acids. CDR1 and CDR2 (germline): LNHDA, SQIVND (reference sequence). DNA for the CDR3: TGTGCCAGTAGCCGACAGGGAGAGGACACTGAAGCTTTCTTT. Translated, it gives CASSRQGEDTEAFF.

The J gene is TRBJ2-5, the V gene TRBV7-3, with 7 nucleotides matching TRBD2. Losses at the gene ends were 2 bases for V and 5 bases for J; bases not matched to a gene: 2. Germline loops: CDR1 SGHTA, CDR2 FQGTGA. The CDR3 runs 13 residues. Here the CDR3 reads CASSLFGGETQYF. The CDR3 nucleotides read TGTGCCAGCAGCTTATTCGGGGGGGAGACCCAGTACTTC.

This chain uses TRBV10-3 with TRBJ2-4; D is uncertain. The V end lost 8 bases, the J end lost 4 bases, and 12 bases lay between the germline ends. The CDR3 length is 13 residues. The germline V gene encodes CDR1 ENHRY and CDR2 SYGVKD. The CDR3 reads CAISLDGKNIQYF. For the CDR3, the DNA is TGTGCCATCTCGCTGGACGGTAAAAACATTCAGTACTTC.

DNA for the CDR3: TGTGCCACTACTTTTAGCGGAACTAGCACAGATACGCAGTATTTT. It translates to CATTFSGTSTDTQYF. The chain couples TRBV5-4 to TRBJ2-3, with a possible D match to TRBD2 (6 bases). Per the germline V gene, CDR1 is SGHNT and CDR2 is YYREEE (reference sequence). The CDR3 spans 15 residues. Between the trimmed V and J ends, which lost 9 bases and 0 bases, there was a span of 17 bases.

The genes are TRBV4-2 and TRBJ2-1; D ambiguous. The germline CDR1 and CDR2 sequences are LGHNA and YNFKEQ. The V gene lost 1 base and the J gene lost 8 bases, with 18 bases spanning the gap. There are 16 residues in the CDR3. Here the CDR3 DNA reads TGTGCCAGCAGCCAAGTGCTCTCACCCACCCTTTATGAGCAGTTCTTC. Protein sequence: CASSQVLSPTLYEQFF.

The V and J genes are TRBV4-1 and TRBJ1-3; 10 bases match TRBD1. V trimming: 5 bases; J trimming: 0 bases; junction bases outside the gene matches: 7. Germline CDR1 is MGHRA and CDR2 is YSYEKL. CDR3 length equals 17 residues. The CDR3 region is CASSSPGQGISGNTIYF. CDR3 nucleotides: TGCGCCAGCAGCTCGCCGGGACAGGGGATCTCTGGAAACACCATATATTTT.

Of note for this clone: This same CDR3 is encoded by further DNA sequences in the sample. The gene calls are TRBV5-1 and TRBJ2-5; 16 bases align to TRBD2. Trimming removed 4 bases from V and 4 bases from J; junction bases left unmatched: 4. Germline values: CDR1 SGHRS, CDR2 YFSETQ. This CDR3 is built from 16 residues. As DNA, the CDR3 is TGCGCCAGCAGCCCGGGACTAGCGGGAGGGCCAGAGACCCAGTACTTC. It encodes CASSPGLAGGPETQYF.

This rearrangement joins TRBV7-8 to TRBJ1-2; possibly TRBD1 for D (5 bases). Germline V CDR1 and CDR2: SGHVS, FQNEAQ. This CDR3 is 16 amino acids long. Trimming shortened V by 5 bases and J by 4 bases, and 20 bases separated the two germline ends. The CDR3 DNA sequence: TGTGCCAGCAGCCCCGGAATTAGCGGCGGGGGCTATGGCTACACCTTC. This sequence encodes CASSPGISGGGYGYTF.

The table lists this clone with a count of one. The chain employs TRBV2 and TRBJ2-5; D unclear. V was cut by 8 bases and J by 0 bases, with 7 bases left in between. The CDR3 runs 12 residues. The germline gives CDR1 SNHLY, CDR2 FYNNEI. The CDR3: CASGIDQETQYF. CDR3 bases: TGTGCCAGCGGGATCGACCAAGAGACCCAGTACTTC.

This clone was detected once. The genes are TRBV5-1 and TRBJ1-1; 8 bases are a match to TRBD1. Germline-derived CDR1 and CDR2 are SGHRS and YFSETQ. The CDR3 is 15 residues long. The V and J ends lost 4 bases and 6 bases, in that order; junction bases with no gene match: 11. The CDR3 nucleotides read TGCGCCAGCAGCCGGGGACAGGCGGTAGACCCTGAAGCTTTCTTT. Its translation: CASSRGQAVDPEAFF.

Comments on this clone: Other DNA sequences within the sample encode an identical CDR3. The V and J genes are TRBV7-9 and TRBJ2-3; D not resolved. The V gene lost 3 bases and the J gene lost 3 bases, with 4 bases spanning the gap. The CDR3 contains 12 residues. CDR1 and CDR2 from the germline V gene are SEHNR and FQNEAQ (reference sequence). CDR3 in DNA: TGTGCCAGCAGCTTCGGAACAGATACGCAGTATTTT. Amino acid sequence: CASSFGTDTQYF. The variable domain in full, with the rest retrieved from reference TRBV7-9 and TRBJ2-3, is DTGVSQNPRHKITKRGQNVTFRCDPISEHNRLYWYRQTLGQGPEFLTYFQNEAQLEKSRLLSDRFSAERPKGSFSTLEIQRTEQGDSAMYLCASSFGTDTQYFGPGTRLTVL.

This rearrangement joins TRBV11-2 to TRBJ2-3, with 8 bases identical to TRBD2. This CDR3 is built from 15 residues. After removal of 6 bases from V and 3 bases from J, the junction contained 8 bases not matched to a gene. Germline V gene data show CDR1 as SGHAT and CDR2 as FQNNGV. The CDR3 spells CASRSPGLGTDTQYF. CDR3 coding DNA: TGTGCCAGCAGATCCCCGGGACTAGGAACAGATACGCAGTATTTT.